The 15 T cell receptor beta chains below come from one sample, sequenced in a study of blood T cell repertoires in COVID-19. Some clones are missing from TCRdb's copy, which holds only in-frame ones; the method was immunoSEQ multiplex PCR. The sample lists a few hundred thousand clones, roughly four fifths seen once, with approximately 5.4% in the top ten. Sample: PBMCs or T cells enriched from blood (not recorded which). The source of these receptors is a woman aged 45-65 years who had recovered from COVID-19.

This clone appeared many times. V is TRBV7-2 and J is TRBJ1-6; no firm D call. Trimming shortened V by 3 bases and J by 0 bases, and 3 bases separated the two germline ends. Germline-derived CDR1 and CDR2 are SGHTA and FQGNSA. The CDR3 length is 14 residues. The chain's CDR3 is CASSFSSYNSPLHF. CDR3 DNA sequence: TGTGCCAGCAGCTTCAGCTCCTATAATTCACCCCTCCACTTT.

Only one count was recorded for this clone. V is TRBV10-3 and J is TRBJ2-1, with TRBD2 identical over 10 bases. This CDR3 contains 18 residues. Germline values: CDR1 ENHRY, CDR2 SYGVKD. J gave up 0 bases and V 5 bases, and 10 bases lay outside the gene matches. The CDR3 protein is CAISSGRALPHSYNEQFF. The CDR3 region has the DNA TGTGCCATCAGTAGCGGGAGGGCCTTGCCCCACTCCTACAATGAGCAGTTCTTC.

This chain joins TRBV3-1 (or the pseudogene TRBV3-2) and TRBJ1-3; TRBD1 is a possible D gene (5 bases). The germline CDR1 and CDR2 sequences are LGHDT and YNNKEL (reference sequence). The CDR3 runs 14 residues. V lost 2 bases and J lost 4, with 9 bases in between. DNA for the CDR3: TGTGCCAGCAGCCAATCGGGGGTAGGAAACACCATATATTTT. Its translation is CASSQSGVGNTIYF.

The V and J genes are TRBV19 and TRBJ2-7, with D perhaps matching TRBD2 (5 bases). V lost 4 bases, J lost 0 bases, and 10 bases lay in between. The CDR3 loop spans 14 amino acids. CDR1 and CDR2 (germline): LNHDA, SQIVND (reference sequence). This CDR3 reads CASSTTSSSYEQYF. CDR3 nucleotide sequence: TGTGCCAGTAGTACTACTAGTTCCTCCTACGAGCAGTACTTC.

The chain carries TRBV7-2 and TRBJ1-6; 8 nucleotides match TRBD1. This CDR3 is built from 15 residues. Germline values: CDR1 SGHTA, CDR2 FQGNSA. The V and J ends lost 2 bases and 10 bases, in that order; junction bases with no gene match: 7. The chain's CDR3 is CASSLRDRTGSPLHF. DNA for the CDR3: TGTGCCAGCAGCTTAAGGGACAGGACCGGGTCACCCCTCCACTTT.

The J gene is TRBJ2-2, the V gene TRBV5-1; D gene uncertain. CDR1 and CDR2 (germline): SGHRS, YFSETQ. This CDR3 comprises 15 residues. Trimming took 1 base from V and 0 from J, leaving 7 bases between them. Here the CDR3 reads CASSLPESNTGELFF. The CDR3 nucleotides are TGCGCCAGCAGCTTGCCAGAATCGAACACCGGGGAGCTGTTTTTT.

The chain combines TRBV7-2 with TRBJ2-4, with D possibly TRBD2 on 7 matching bases. Germline assignment: CDR1 SGHTA and CDR2 FQGNSA. Trimming cost V 3 bases and J 4 bases, with 16 bases left between them. CDR3 length equals 16 residues. The CDR3 here is CASSFGGGGGKNIQYF. The CDR3 nucleotides read TGTGCCAGCAGCTTCGGGGGAGGGGGAGGTAAAAACATTCAGTACTTC.

This chain links TRBV19 with TRBJ1-5; tentative D call: TRBD1 (5 bases). Germline V CDR1 and CDR2: LNHDA, SQIVND (reference sequence). V dropped 5 bases and J dropped 7 bases, with 9 bases sitting between them. This CDR3 is 12 amino acids long. The CDR3 here is CASSQGGQPQHF. The CDR3 nucleotides read TGTGCCAGTAGTCAGGGAGGGCAGCCCCAGCATTTT. Based on the CDR3 plus reference TRBV19 and TRBJ1-5, the full variable domain is DGGITQSPKYLFRKEGQNVTLSCEQNLNHDAMYWYRQDPGQGLRLIYYSQIVNDFQKGDIAEGYSVSREKKESFPLTVTSAQKNPTAFYLCASSQGGQPQHFGDGTRLSIL.

CDR3 nucleotide sequence: TGTGCCTGGACCCAGGGGTTGAACACTGAAGCTTTCTTT. Amino acids: CAWTQGLNTEAFF. The V call is TRBV30, the J call TRBJ1-1, with D perhaps matching TRBD1 (6 bases). The CDR3 spans 13 residues. Germline V lookup: CDR1 GTSNPN, CDR2 SVGIG (reference sequence). The V end was cut by 4 bases, the J end by 0 bases, with 9 bases between.

This chain links TRBV3-1 (or the pseudogene TRBV3-2) with TRBJ2-7; 8 bases line up with TRBD1. Germline values: CDR1 LGHDT, CDR2 YNNKEL (reference sequence). CDR3 length equals 17 residues. With V trimmed by 0 bases and J by 5 bases, 12 bases remained unmatched. The CDR3 DNA sequence: TGTGCCAGCAGCCAAGATTCTCTCCAGGGGGCTTTCGACGAGCAGTACTTC. This sequence encodes CASSQDSLQGAFDEQYF.

This clone was counted a few times. The chain couples TRBV6-5 to TRBJ2-3; D perhaps matches TRBD1 (6 bases). Germline V gene data show CDR1 as MNHEY and CDR2 as SVGAGI. Between the trimmed V and J ends, which lost 8 bases and 3 bases, there was a span of 15 bases. The CDR3 has 14 residues. The CDR3 region has the DNA TGTGCCAGCGGCCTCAGGGGAGTAACAGATACGCAGTATTTT. Translation gives CASGLRGVTDTQYF.

The V and J genes are TRBV19 and TRBJ2-7, with 10 positions matching TRBD1. From germline, CDR1 is LNHDA and CDR2 SQIVND (reference sequence). V lost 5 bases to trimming and J lost 3 bases; unmatched junction nucleotides: 4. The CDR3 contains 14 residues. The CDR3 loop is CASSPRTGGYEQYF. CDR3 sequence (DNA): TGTGCCAGTAGTCCCCGGACAGGGGGCTACGAGCAGTACTTC.

J is TRBJ1-2 and V is TRBV11-2; D gene uncertain. Germline loops: CDR1 SGHAT, CDR2 FQNNGV. This CDR3 region has 13 residues. Trimming shortened V by 1 base and J by 12 bases, and 15 bases separated the two germline ends. The CDR3 reads CASSLAPPRSHTF. In nucleotides, the CDR3 is TGTGCCAGCAGCTTAGCCCCCCCCAGATCTCACACCTTC. Together with reference TRBV11-2 and TRBJ1-2, the CDR3 gives the full variable domain: EAGVAQSPRYKIIEKRQSVAFWCNPISGHATLYWYQQILGQGPKLLIQFQNNGVVDDSQLPKDRFSAERLKGVDSTLKIQPAKLEDSAVYLCASSLAPPRSHTFGSGTRLTVV.

This rearrangement joins TRBV7-2 to TRBJ2-3; 7 bases agree with TRBD2. CDR3 length: 14 amino acids. Looked up from germline, CDR1 is SGHTA and CDR2 is FQGNSA. The junction had 6 bases not matched to a gene; V was cut back by 3 bases and J by 6 bases. In DNA form, the CDR3 reads TGTGCCAGCAGCTTTGCGGGAGCGGCGGATACGCAGTATTTT. It yields the protein CASSFAGAADTQYF.

This chain joins TRBV29-1 and TRBJ2-5; D unresolved. The CDR3 extends over 12 amino acids. V lost 3 bases and J 5 bases, leaving 10 bases between the germline ends. Looked up from germline, CDR1 is SQVTM and CDR2 is ANQGSEA. CDR3 in DNA: TGCAGCGTTGATTCCAGAATCGAGACCCAGTACTTC. Translated, it gives CSVDSRIETQYF.